One and the same sample provided the 26 T cell receptor beta chains below, sequenced in a study of identical twins. Each CDR3 protein is one row after TCRdb ran MiXCR on the 5' RACE reads. The repertoire has under 300,000 distinct CDR3 sequences, about 6.7% of them found once; the top ten carry 13% to 15%. These same records also appear under a second study, on T cells expressing NK-cell markers.

The sample consisted of CD8+ T cells sorted from blood. The receptors originated from a young woman in good health.

The chain has TRBV11-2 and TRBJ1-2; D unclear. Per germline, CDR1 SGHAT and CDR2 FQNNGV. The CDR3 runs 18 residues. Trimming removed 2 bases from V and 1 base from J, with 20 bases in between. CDR3 in amino acids: CASSLPHGKVENNYGYTF. Written as DNA, the CDR3 is TGTGCCAGCAGCTTACCCCATGGCAAAGTCGAGAATAACTATGGCTACACCTTC.

J is TRBJ2-7 and V is TRBV6-1; TRBD1 is a possible D gene (5 bases). CDR3 length equals 12 residues. Germline V CDR1 and CDR2: MNHNS, SASEGT. Trimming took 8 bases from V and 2 from J, leaving 10 bases between them. The CDR3 loop reads CASHGQAYEQYF. The DNA for the CDR3 is TGTGCCAGCCATGGACAAGCCTACGAGCAGTACTTC.

V gene TRBV11-1 combines with J gene TRBJ1-3, with unresolved D. The CDR3 contains 18 residues. Germline CDR1 and CDR2: SGHAT and FQDESV (reference sequence). With 5 bases removed from V and 0 bases from J, the gap between germline ends came to 20 bases. The DNA of the CDR3 is TGTGCCAGCAGCGCAAGTCCAGTAGGGCACCTCTCTGGAAACACCATATATTTT. As protein: CASSASPVGHLSGNTIYF.

The chain joins TRBV9 to TRBJ2-1, with D perhaps matching TRBD2 (5 bases). Germline V gene lookup returns CDR1 SGDLS and CDR2 YYNGEE. V dropped 3 bases and J dropped 5 bases, with 9 bases sitting between them. The CDR3 is 13 residues long. CDR3 nucleotides: TGTGCCAGCAGCGACGACTATCACAATGAGCAGTTCTTC. Translation gives CASSDDYHNEQFF.

This clonotype was found a few times. The rearrangement joins TRBV7-4 to TRBJ1-1, with 10 bases matching TRBD1. The CDR3 sequence is 13 residues long. Germline V lookup: CDR1 SGHVT, CDR2 SQSDAQ. CDR3 DNA sequence: TGTGCGCGGACAGGGGGGTCGAACACTGAAGCTTTCTTT. It specifies CARTGGSNTEAFF. Together with reference TRBV7-4 and TRBJ1-1, the CDR3 gives the full variable domain: GAGVSQSPRYKVAKRGRDVALRCDSISGHVTLYWYRQTLGQGSEVLTYSQSDAQRDKSGRPSGRFSAERPERSVSTLKIQRTEQGDSAVYLCARTGGSNTEAFFGQGTRLTVV.

The sample holds many counts of this clonotype. This chain joins TRBV4-3 and TRBJ2-3; no definite D call. This CDR3 has 14 amino acids. CDR1 and CDR2 (germline): LGHNA, YSLEER. V lost 0 bases, J lost 2 bases, and 6 bases lay in between. The CDR3 sequence: CASSQDYDTDTQYF. CDR3 nucleotides: TGCGCCAGCAGCCAAGATTACGACACAGATACGCAGTATTTT.

The sample holds many counts of this clonotype. This rearrangement joins TRBV5-1 to TRBJ2-2; D may match TRBD1 or TRBD2 (6 bases each). Germline CDR1 is SGHRS and CDR2 is YFSETQ. The CDR3 is 15 amino acids. V was trimmed by 0 bases and J by 6 bases, leaving 12 bases between them. The CDR3 region has the DNA TGCGCCAGCAGCTTGGACGGGGGCTCCGCCGGGGAGCTGTTTTTT. Its translation is CASSLDGGSAGELFF.

In this sample, this clonotype turned up a few times. The chain recombines TRBV19 with TRBJ2-7; the D gene is possibly TRBD1 (6 bases). With 7 bases removed from V and 3 bases from J, the gap between germline ends came to 10 bases. This CDR3 region has 12 residues. Germline CDR1 and CDR2: LNHDA and SQIVND (reference sequence). CDR3 residues: CASMGQNYEQYF. CDR3 nucleotide sequence: TGTGCCAGTATGGGACAAAACTACGAGCAGTACTTC.

This clonotype was counted many times. V and J are TRBV10-3 and TRBJ2-1; 13 bases fit TRBD2. V was clipped by 2 bases and J by 7 bases; unmatched bases: 5. Germline V gives CDR1 ENHRY, CDR2 SYGVKD. CDR3 length equals 16 residues. CDR3 loop: CAISELLAGGRNEQFF. CDR3 coding DNA: TGTGCCATCAGTGAGCTACTAGCGGGAGGGCGGAATGAGCAGTTCTTC.

The chain is built from TRBV27 and TRBJ2-1, with 9 bases identical to TRBD2. The CDR3 sequence is 17 residues long. Germline CDR1 MNHEY, CDR2 SMNVEV (reference sequence). V dropped 6 bases and J dropped 5; count of bases not matched to a gene: 14. The CDR3 region is CASSWVTVAGVNNEQFF. The CDR3 nucleotides read TGTGCCAGCAGCTGGGTGACGGTAGCGGGAGTCAACAATGAGCAGTTCTTC.

The V call is TRBV12-3 or TRBV12-4, the J call TRBJ2-7; 7 bases match TRBD2. V lost 7 bases to trimming and J lost 3 bases; unmatched junction nucleotides: 6. This CDR3 contains 13 residues. This CDR3 reads CASTVGTNYEQYF. The CDR3 DNA follows: TGTGCCAGCACCGTCGGGACTAACTACGAGCAGTACTTC.

This clonotype was counted between two and nine times. The rearrangement uses TRBV18 and TRBJ2-7; 7 bases are a match to TRBD2. Trimming at V came to 4 bases and at J to 3 bases, leaving 3 bases not matched to a gene. The CDR3 sequence is 13 residues long. Per the germline V gene, CDR1 is KGHSH and CDR2 is LQKENI. The CDR3 loop reads CASSLGDYYEQYF. The CDR3 DNA follows: TGTGCCAGCTCACTCGGGGACTACTACGAGCAGTACTTC.

This clonotype was counted at least ten times. This sequence joins TRBV27 and TRBJ1-1; TRBD1 might be the D (6 bases). V was cut by 3 bases and J by 1 base, with 12 bases left in between. The CDR3 spans 15 residues. From germline, CDR1 is MNHEY and CDR2 SMNVEV (reference sequence). This CDR3 reads CASSFSGARNTEAFF. DNA for the CDR3: TGTGCCAGCAGTTTTTCAGGGGCTCGGAACACTGAAGCTTTCTTT.

The sample holds a few counts of this clonotype. The V call is TRBV7-9, the J call TRBJ2-7; 9 bases match TRBD1. The J segment lost 3 bases and the V segment lost 4 bases, leaving 10 bases of the junction unmatched. The CDR3 length is 16 residues. In germline, CDR1 is SEHNR, CDR2 FQNEAQ (reference sequence). The CDR3 reads CASSSTSDRGFYEQYF. The DNA of the CDR3 is TGTGCCAGCAGCTCCACCTCGGACAGGGGATTCTACGAGCAGTACTTC.

This clonotype was counted at least ten times. This rearrangement joins TRBV10-2 to TRBJ2-5; no definite D call. The V end was cut by 5 bases, the J end by 5 bases, with 6 bases between. Germline lookup yields CDR1 WSHSY and CDR2 SAAADI. The CDR3 has 11 residues. The CDR3 sequence: CASSIGETQYF. CDR3 DNA sequence: TGCGCCAGCAGTATAGGGGAGACCCAGTACTTC.

CDR3 DNA sequence: TGTGCCAGCACCCATTCCCTTGACAGGGGCGGCGAGCAGTACTTC. As protein: CASTHSLDRGGEQYF. V gene TRBV11-2 combines with J gene TRBJ2-7, with 8 bases lining up with TRBD1. The germline CDR1 and CDR2 sequences are SGHAT and FQNNGV. V lost 7 bases to trimming and J lost 6 bases; unmatched junction nucleotides: 14. This CDR3 comprises 15 residues. The variable domain in full, with the rest retrieved from reference TRBV11-2 and TRBJ2-7, is EAGVAQSPRYKIIEKRQSVAFWCNPISGHATLYWYQQILGQGPKLLIQFQNNGVVDDSQLPKDRFSAERLKGVDSTLKIQPAKLEDSAVYLCASTHSLDRGGEQYFGPGTRLTVT.

The genes are TRBV11-2 and TRBJ2-7, with TRBD1 matching over 8 bases. The CDR3 covers 16 residues. Trimming at V came to 3 bases and at J to 7 bases, leaving 14 bases not matched to a gene. Germline-derived CDR1 and CDR2 are SGHAT and FQNNGV. The CDR3 sequence is CASSLGEWQGAREQYF. The CDR3 DNA is TGTGCCAGCAGCTTGGGGGAATGGCAGGGGGCTAGGGAGCAGTACTTC.

This clonotype was counted at least ten times. The rearrangement links TRBV5-1 to TRBJ2-7; tentative D call: TRBD2 (5 bases). Trimming removed 0 bases from V and 0 bases from J, with 10 bases in between. The CDR3 is 15 amino acids. Germline V CDR1 and CDR2: SGHRS, YFSETQ. Here the CDR3 DNA reads TGCGCCAGCAGCTTGGACCTCGGGGTCTCCTACGAGCAGTACTTC. This encodes CASSLDLGVSYEQYF. The variable domain in full, completed from reference TRBV5-1 and TRBJ2-7, reads KAGVTQTPRYLIKTRGQQVTLSCSPISGHRSVSWYQQTPGQGLQFLFEYFSETQRNKGNFPGRFSGRQFSNSRSEMNVSTLELGDSALYLCASSLDLGVSYEQYFGPGTRLTVT.

In this sample, this clonotype turned up a few times. The V and J genes are TRBV10-2 and TRBJ1-5, with D unclear. The V end lost 6 bases, the J end lost 5 bases, and 14 bases lay between the germline ends. Germline V gives CDR1 WSHSY, CDR2 SAAADI. This CDR3 comprises 14 residues. Here the CDR3 DNA reads TGCGCCAGCAGCAATTTTTTGTGGGATCAGCCCCAGCATTTT. This sequence encodes CASSNFLWDQPQHF.

This clonotype was seen a handful of times. V and J are TRBV5-1 and TRBJ1-2, with 7 bases fitting TRBD1. CDR3 length: 18 residues. Germline loops: CDR1 SGHRS, CDR2 YFSETQ. V lost 2 bases to trimming and J lost 1 base; unmatched junction nucleotides: 14. As DNA, the CDR3 is TGCGCCAGCAGCTTCAGGGAAGGACGACAGGGTAATAACTATGGCTACACCTTC. Its translation is CASSFREGRQGNNYGYTF.

This clonotype has a count of ten or more. The chain uses TRBV20-1 and TRBJ2-7; D is possibly TRBD2 (5 bases). The CDR3 extends over 11 amino acids. Germline-derived CDR1 and CDR2 are DFQATT and SNEGSKA (reference sequence). The CDR3 spells CSGVYSSQQYF. For the CDR3, the DNA is TGCAGCGGGGTTTACTCCTCTCAGCAGTACTTC.

This clonotype was detected ten times or more. V usage is TRBV7-2 and J usage is TRBJ2-5, with a possible D match to TRBD2 (6 bases). With 2 bases removed from V and 5 bases from J, the gap between germline ends came to 12 bases. The germline V gene has CDR1 SGHTA and CDR2 FQGNSA. The CDR3 runs to 14 residues. CDR3 coding DNA: TGTGCCAGCAGCTTACCAGCGGGTATGGAGACCCAGTACTTC. It codes for CASSLPAGMETQYF. Variable domain in full (rest from reference TRBV7-2 and TRBJ2-5): GAGVSQSPSNKVTEKGKDVELRCDPISGHTALYWYRQSLGQGLEFLIYFQGNSAPDKSGLPSDRFSAERTGGSVSTLTIQRTQQEDSAVYLCASSLPAGMETQYFGPGTRLLVL.

In its sample, this clonotype was seen a few times. This rearrangement joins TRBV12-5 to TRBJ2-7; either TRBD1 or TRBD2 may fit D (5 bases each). The CDR3 loop spans 14 amino acids. CDR1 LGHNT and CDR2 FRNRAP come from the germline V gene. The V end lost 2 bases, the J end lost 6 bases, and 14 bases lay between the germline ends. The CDR3: CASGLQPMGVEQYF. The DNA of the CDR3 is TGTGCTAGTGGTTTGCAACCTATGGGGGTCGAGCAGTACTTC.

This clonotype showed up just a few times. The rearrangement joins TRBV15 to TRBJ2-3, with a possible D match to TRBD2 (5 bases). The CDR3 runs to 15 residues. Germline lookup yields CDR1 LNHNV and CDR2 YYDKDF (reference sequence). V shed 7 bases and J shed 2 bases, with 16 bases lying between them. CDR3: CATTPTKRYTDTQYF. The DNA of the CDR3 is TGTGCCACCACCCCGACTAAGCGGTACACAGATACGCAGTATTTT.

A few counts support this clonotype. The rearrangement links TRBV19 to TRBJ2-5; unclear D gene. Germline CDR1 is LNHDA and CDR2 is SQIVND (reference sequence). The CDR3 covers 13 residues. The V and J ends lost 2 bases and 3 bases respectively, with 7 bases between them. CDR3 amino acids: CASSILLEETQYF. The CDR3 nucleotides are TGTGCCAGTAGTATACTCTTAGAAGAGACCCAGTACTTC.

A few counts support this clonotype. The J gene is TRBJ2-6, the V gene TRBV7-9, with D unresolved. The germline V gene encodes CDR1 SEHNR and CDR2 FQNEAQ (reference sequence). Between the trimmed V and J ends, which lost 5 bases and 0 bases, there was a span of 8 bases. The CDR3 sequence is 15 residues long. The CDR3 reads CASSTRPSGANVLTF. CDR3 coding DNA: TGTGCCAGCAGCACCCGGCCCTCTGGGGCCAACGTCCTGACTTTC.